A single sample gave rise to the 27 T cell receptor beta chains below, sequenced in a study of cytomegalovirus exposure and HLA in healthy donors. PCR amplification relied on 60 Vbeta primers (plus 13 Jbeta primers). Assay: immunoSEQ multiplex PCR; the TCRdb copy retains only in-frame clones and omits some. Of around 100,000 clones in the sample, roughly 73% were seen once. Material: PBMCs. The origin of the receptors is a male donor in good health and CMV-seropositive.

CDR3 loop: CASSLGAGAYSQETQYF. The CDR3 DNA reads as TGTGCCAGCAGTTTGGGGGCGGGAGCTTACTCACAAGAGACCCAGTACTTC. The chain has TRBV28 and TRBJ2-5, with a weak D call TRBD2 (7 bases). The CDR3 length is 17 residues. The germline V gene has CDR1 MDHEN and CDR2 SYDVKM. Trimming removed 3 bases from V and 2 bases from J, with 19 bases in between.

J is TRBJ2-3 and V is TRBV7-6; TRBD2 matches at 7 bases. J lost 5 bases, V lost 0 bases, and 14 bases had no gene match. Per germline, CDR1 SGHVS and CDR2 FNYEAQ. This CDR3 has 18 residues. The CDR3 DNA follows: TGTGCCAGCAGCTTAGCGTGGGGAGGGCCTGGGGAAAGAGATACGCAGTATTTT. It yields the protein CASSLAWGGPGERDTQYF.

V gene TRBV23-1 combines with J gene TRBJ2-7; a possible D gene is TRBD1 (6 bases). TRBV23-1 qualifies as an ORF whose function is uncertain. V lost 0 bases to trimming and J lost 10 bases, with 13 bases between them. This CDR3 spans 13 amino acids. The CDR3 DNA follows: TGCGCCAGCAGTCAATCGATACGAGGGGGACAGTACTTC. Protein: CASSQSIRGGQYF.

The chain has TRBV18 and TRBJ1-6; the D gene is possibly TRBD1 (5 bases). Per the germline V gene, CDR1 is KGHSH and CDR2 is LQKENI. The CDR3 sequence is 15 residues long. Deletions cut 2 bases from V and 5 bases from J, with 10 bases between. DNA for the CDR3: TGTGCCAGCTCACCAATCCCAGGGAATAATTCACCCCTCCACTTT. Its translation: CASSPIPGNNSPLHF.

Only one count was recorded for this clone. This chain joins TRBV27 and TRBJ2-3; 11 nucleotides agree with TRBD2. There are 17 residues in the CDR3. The V gene end was trimmed by 6 bases and the J gene end by 2 bases; junction bases not matched to a gene: 10. Germline V gene data show CDR1 as MNHEY and CDR2 as SMNVEV (reference sequence). The CDR3 sequence is CASSPALLAGDTDTQYF. The CDR3 coding sequence is TGTGCCAGCAGCCCTGCCCTACTAGCGGGAGACACAGATACGCAGTATTTT.

The V and J genes are TRBV4-1 and TRBJ1-2; 7 bases are a match to TRBD1. The CDR3 contains 15 residues. After removal of 0 bases from V and 8 bases from J, the junction contained 9 bases not matched to a gene. Germline CDR1 MGHRA, CDR2 YSYEKL. CDR3 DNA: TGCGCCAGCAGCCAAGATCGGGCAGGGGGGCTGGGCTACACCTTC. Translation: CASSQDRAGGLGYTF.

This clone was counted only a few times. The chain is built from TRBV7-8 and TRBJ2-7; 8 bases are shared with TRBD1. The V and J ends lost 4 bases and 1 base, in that order; junction bases with no gene match: 3. The CDR3 consists of 14 residues. The germline V gene encodes CDR1 SGHVS and CDR2 FQNEAQ. CDR3 sequence: CASSSQGVSYEQYF. CDR3 bases: TGTGCCAGCAGCTCACAGGGGGTTTCCTACGAGCAGTACTTC. The whole variable domain, remainder taken from reference TRBV7-8 and TRBJ2-7, is GAGVSQSPRYKVAKRGQDVALRCDPISGHVSLFWYQQALGQGPEFLTYFQNEAQLDKSGLPSDRFFAERPEGSVSTLKIQRTQQEDSAVYLCASSSQGVSYEQYFGPGTRLTVT.

The V call is TRBV5-1, the J call TRBJ2-3; D is possibly TRBD2 (6 bases). The CDR3 is 14 residues long. Germline assignment: CDR1 SGHRS and CDR2 YFSETQ. V shed 4 bases and J shed 4 bases, with 13 bases lying between them. As DNA, the CDR3 is TGCGCCAGCAGCCCGGAGACTAGAGCAGATACGCAGTATTTT. This translates into CASSPETRADTQYF. Complete variable domain (other parts from reference TRBV5-1 and TRBJ2-3): KAGVTQTPRYLIKTRGQQVTLSCSPISGHRSVSWYQQTPGQGLQFLFEYFSETQRNKGNFPGRFSGRQFSNSRSEMNVSTLELGDSALYLCASSPETRADTQYFGPGTRLTVL.

This CDR3 reads CASSDPAGSVYEQYF. The DNA of the CDR3 is TGTGCCAGCAGTGACCCAGCGGGGTCGGTCTACGAGCAGTACTTC. V and J are TRBV25-1 and TRBJ2-7; TRBD2 aligns across 7 bases. The length of the CDR3 is 15 residues. Trimming took 3 bases from V and 3 from J; bases not matched to a gene: 8. In germline, CDR1 is MGHDK, CDR2 SYGVNS.

The V gene is TRBV6-5, the J gene TRBJ1-4, with TRBD1 identical over 7 bases. The CDR3 runs to 14 residues. With 1 base clipped from V and 8 bases from J, the junction kept 4 bases outside the gene matches. Germline V gene sequence: CDR1 MNHEY, CDR2 SVGAGI. The CDR3 DNA follows: TGTGCCAGCAGTTACTACAGGGGAGGCGAAAAACTGTTTTTT. Encoded protein: CASSYYRGGEKLFF.

A single count supports this clone. The chain has TRBV7-8 and TRBJ2-7, with D tentatively TRBD2 (5 bases). V was clipped by 3 bases and J by 3 bases, with 12 bases between them. Per germline, CDR1 SGHVS and CDR2 FQNEAQ. CDR3 size: 14 residues. The CDR3 here is CASSFRPAGYEQYF. DNA for the CDR3: TGTGCCAGCAGCTTTAGGCCCGCGGGCTACGAGCAGTACTTC.

This clone was picked up one time. The rearrangement joins TRBV6-6 to TRBJ1-4; TRBD1 matches at 11 bases. The CDR3 is 16 residues long. Germline CDR1 reads MNHNY; CDR2 reads SVGAGI (reference sequence). The V segment lost 4 bases and the J segment 8 bases; nucleotides outside the gene matches: 9. CDR3 sequence: CASSSAGGQGGEKLFF. CDR3 nucleotides: TGTGCCAGCAGTTCTGCCGGGGGACAGGGGGGCGAAAAACTGTTTTTT.

The chain is built from TRBV28 and TRBJ1-2; TRBD1 agrees at 7 bases. With 7 bases clipped from V and 2 bases from J, the junction kept 10 bases outside the gene matches. The length of the CDR3 is 15 residues. The V gene's germline CDR1 is MDHEN and CDR2 SYDVKM. The CDR3 DNA reads as TGTGCCAGCACTCGACAGGGCGAGAAGAACTATGGCTACACCTTC. Translated: CASTRQGEKNYGYTF.

The chain links TRBV12-5 to TRBJ2-7; 7 nucleotides line up with TRBD1. The CDR3 runs 15 residues. Trimming cost V 3 bases and J 2 bases; bases outside gene matches: 7. Per the germline V gene, CDR1 is LGHNT and CDR2 is FRNRAP. The CDR3 region has the DNA TGTGCTAGTGGTTTCTACGGGACAGCTACCTACGAGCAGTACTTC. This sequence encodes CASGFYGTATYEQYF. The full variable domain, rest sourced from reference TRBV12-5 and TRBJ2-7, is DARVTQTPRHKVTEMGQEVTMRCQPILGHNTVFWYRQTMMQGLELLAYFRNRAPLDDSGMPKDRFSAEMPDATLATLKIQPSEPRDSAVYFCASGFYGTATYEQYFGPGTRLTVT.

Note on this clone: Its ends do not fully match the called genes, so a read error is possible. V usage is TRBV27 and J usage is TRBJ2-1, with 8 bases fitting TRBD2. Looked up from germline, CDR1 is MNHEY and CDR2 is SMNVEV (reference sequence). This CDR3 has 15 residues. The CDR3 DNA reads as TGTGCCAGCAGTTCCCTCGGTAGCGGGGCTACCGGAGGCGTCTTC. It translates to CASSSLGSGATGGVF.

V usage is TRBV30 and J usage is TRBJ1-6; no clear D gene. The V and J ends lost 3 bases and 2 bases respectively, with 17 bases between them. This CDR3 has 17 amino acids. Germline V gives CDR1 GTSNPN, CDR2 SVGIG (reference sequence). CDR3 coding DNA: TGTGCCTGGAGCCATCCACAGAGAAGTACCTATAATTCACCCCTCCACTTT. Its translation is CAWSHPQRSTYNSPLHF.

CDR3 bases: TGTGCCAGCAGCCCCAGCGGGGACCTTGGGGCAGATACGCAGTATTTT. This sequence encodes CASSPSGDLGADTQYF. V is TRBV9 and J is TRBJ2-3, with 7 bases fitting TRBD2. This CDR3 is 16 amino acids long. Trimming took 4 bases from V and 4 from J; bases not matched to a gene: 12. CDR1 and CDR2 (germline): SGDLS, YYNGEE.

V is TRBV5-1 and J is TRBJ2-1; 9 bases are a match to TRBD2. The CDR3 length is 15 residues. V dropped 4 bases and J dropped 5; count of bases not matched to a gene: 7. CDR1 is SGHRS and CDR2 is YFSETQ in the germline V gene. The CDR3 loop is CASSLGLAKNNEQFF. The CDR3 DNA reads as TGCGCCAGCAGCCTAGGACTAGCGAAAAACAATGAGCAGTTCTTC.

The rearrangement links TRBV19 to TRBJ1-1; D not resolved. Looked up from germline, CDR1 is LNHDA and CDR2 is SQIVND (reference sequence). V shed 10 bases and J shed 7 bases, with 13 bases lying between them. The length of the CDR3 is 11 residues. The CDR3 sequence: CATRARGEAFF. Written as DNA, the CDR3 is TGTGCCACCCGAGCGCGGGGTGAAGCTTTCTTT.

The chain uses TRBV1 and TRBJ2-1; the table's D call, TRBD2, has no DNA check behind it. TRBV1 is labeled a pseudogene. CDR3 length: 17 amino acids. The CDR3 loop is CTSSRPSQGTGGWEQFF. In nucleotides, the CDR3 is TGCACCAGCAGCCGACCGTCGCAGGGTACGGGGGGTTGGGAGCAGTTCTTC.

The rearrangement links TRBV7-2 to TRBJ1-6; TRBD1 matches 10 bases. After removal of 5 bases from V and 7 bases from J, the junction contained 5 bases not matched to a gene. Per the germline V gene, CDR1 is SGHTA and CDR2 is FQGNSA. The CDR3 has 15 residues. Here the CDR3 reads CASSPRTGGNSPLHF. In nucleotides, the CDR3 is TGTGCCAGCAGCCCAAGGACAGGGGGGAATTCACCCCTCCACTTT.

The chain carries TRBV5-6 and TRBJ2-3; TRBD1 aligns across 8 bases. CDR1 and CDR2 (germline): SGHDT, YYEEEE. The CDR3 spans 18 residues. J gave up 3 bases and V 2 bases, and 14 bases lay outside the gene matches. CDR3 region: CASSLKWQGAYRTDTQYF. In nucleotides, the CDR3 is TGTGCCAGCAGCTTAAAGTGGCAGGGGGCTTATCGAACAGATACGCAGTATTTT.

This clone was detected a few times. The V and J genes are TRBV5-1 and TRBJ1-3, with 9 bases matching TRBD1. The CDR3 sequence is 16 residues long. Looked up from germline, CDR1 is SGHRS and CDR2 is YFSETQ. Trimming took 2 bases from V and 2 from J; bases not matched to a gene: 5. The CDR3 bases are TGCGCCAGCAGCTTCGATGGGGACAGGGCTGGAAACACCATATATTTT. Protein sequence: CASSFDGDRAGNTIYF.

The chain couples TRBV6-6 to TRBJ2-7, with 8 bases fitting TRBD2. The CDR3 sequence is 14 residues long. The germline V gene encodes CDR1 MNHNY and CDR2 SVGAGI (reference sequence). After removal of 2 bases from V and 8 bases from J, the junction contained 8 bases not matched to a gene. The CDR3 coding sequence is TGTGCCAGCAGTTACGAGGGGACTAGTTTCAAGCAGTACTTC. Protein sequence: CASSYEGTSFKQYF.

V gene TRBV19 combines with J gene TRBJ2-4; 7 bases map to TRBD1. CDR1 and CDR2 (germline): LNHDA, SQIVND (reference sequence). V lost 4 bases to trimming and J lost 1 base; unmatched junction nucleotides: 1. This CDR3 comprises 14 residues. CDR3 DNA sequence: TGTGCCAGTAGTACGACAGGGGCCAAAAACATTCAGTACTTC. Encoded protein: CASSTTGAKNIQYF.

The chain has TRBV7-2 and TRBJ2-7; 9 nucleotides agree with TRBD2. Germline V gives CDR1 SGHTA, CDR2 FQGNSA. The CDR3 spans 17 residues. J was trimmed by 0 bases and V by 4 bases; bases with no gene match: 10. Here the CDR3 DNA reads TGTGCCAGCAGCTCCACCGGGACTAGCTCGAGCTCCTACGAGCAGTACTTC. Protein sequence: CASSSTGTSSSSYEQYF.

The chain combines TRBV9 with TRBJ1-2; 9 positions agree with TRBD1. The CDR3 has 13 amino acids. Germline V gene data show CDR1 as SGDLS and CDR2 as YYNGEE. Trimming removed 4 bases from V and 8 bases from J; junction bases left unmatched: 6. CDR3 sequence (DNA): TGTGCCAGCAGCCCTGACAGGGGGTACGGCTACACCTTC. It is translated as CASSPDRGYGYTF.